This TCR beta chain stems from a study of blood T cells in healthy people across ages. A J-beta primer mix and a sample-barcoded 5' primer were used in a second PCR of roughly 6 to 11 cycles. TCRdb redid the calling of the 5' RACE reads with MiXCR, one entry per CDR3 protein. This sample has about 580,000 distinct CDR3 sequences; around 48% occur once, and the top ten carry around 25%. The ends lost 5 bases at V and 3 bases at J; junction bases unmatched: 7. Germline lookup yields CDR1 DFQATT and CDR2 SNEGSKA (reference sequence). The CDR3 contains 15 residues. The sequence derives from a man aged 80 or over in good health. The sequenced sample consisted of blood. The chain links TRBV20-1 to TRBJ2-1, with TRBD2 identical over 10 bases. CDR3 sequence: CSARNPSGGYNEQFF. The CDR3 DNA sequence: TGCAGTGCTCGTAACCCTAGCGGGGGCTACAATGAGCAGTTCTTC.